This is a list of T cell receptor beta chains from one sample in a study of T cell responses to AZD1222 COVID-19 vaccine. Sequenced by immunoSEQ multiplex PCR; TCRdb stores in-frame clones only, minus some. Counted here are approximately 140,000 clones, more than 90% occurring once; the ten biggest clones make up 2.5% to 3.5%. The sample was peripheral blood, taken 28 days after the second AZD1222 dose. The receptors come from an adult who received the AZD1222 COVID-19 vaccine. The CDR3 runs from the conserved cysteine through the conserved F or W. D genes are given only for firm matches. Size values are once, few and many counts, or a class for expanded clones, and some rows have none.

D gene	V gene	J gene	clone size	CDR3 length	CDR3 DNA	CDR3 protein
-	TRBV12-3/TRBV12-4	TRBJ1-5	-	12	TGTGCCAGCAAATTTAGCAATCAGCCCCAGCATTTT	CASKFSNQPQHF
TRBD2	TRBV27	TRBJ2-2	few	18	TGTGCCAGTCATTACTCCGGCGGGACTAACTTGTTAACCGGGGAGCTGTTTTTT	CASHYSGGTNLLTGELFF
TRBD1	TRBV6-6	TRBJ1-2	-	18	TGTGCCAGCAGTCCGCATTCTAGAGGGGGCGGGGGTATCTATGGCTACACCTTC	CASSPHSRGGGGIYGYTF
-	TRBV5-1	TRBJ2-3	-	15	TGCGCCAGCAGTCCCGGAGGGATTGGGACAGATACGCAGTATTTT	CASSPGGIGTDTQYF
-	TRBV18	TRBJ1-1	-	16	TGTGCCAGCTCATCGTCCGGGGGGGCGCGGAACACTGAAGCTTTCTTT	CASSSSGGARNTEAFF
TRBD2	TRBV9	TRBJ2-1	few	14	TGTGCCAGCACGAAGACTAGCGAAAACAATGAGCAGTTCTTC	CASTKTSENNEQFF
-	TRBV9	TRBJ2-5	once	14	TGTGCCAGCAGCGCCAACAGGGCCCAAGAGACCCAGTACTTC	CASSANRAQETQYF
-	TRBV11-2	TRBJ1-1	-	14	TGTGCCAGCAGCTTATCAGGGCCCCCTTCTGAAGCTTTCTTT	CASSLSGPPSEAFF
TRBD1	TRBV6-5	TRBJ2-7	-	13	TGTGCCAGCAGGAGGACAGGTGTCTACGAGCAGTACTTC	CASRRTGVYEQYF
TRBD1	TRBV7-9	TRBJ1-1	-	13	TGTGCCAGTTCGACAGGGGTGGACACTGAAGCTTTCTTT	CASSTGVDTEAFF
-	TRBV6-5	TRBJ1-2	-	13	TGTGCCAGCAGACCCGGGGGGGGGACCGGCTACACCTTC	CASRPGGGTGYTF
-	TRBV7-8	TRBJ2-7	-	15	TGTGCCAGCAGCTTCTCCAGGGCGGTAGGGTACGAGCAGTACTTC	CASSFSRAVGYEQYF
-	TRBV25-1	TRBJ2-1	once	15	TGTGCCAGCAAAGGGGTAGCGGTATCTAACAATGAGCAGTTCTTC	CASKGVAVSNNEQFF
-	TRBV9	TRBJ1-4	-	13	TGTGCCAGCAGCGACCCTTTAGGTGAAAAACTGTTTTTT	CASSDPLGEKLFF
-	TRBV5-6	TRBJ2-7	-	11	TGTGCCAGCAGCCACGCCTACGAGCAGTACTTC	CASSHAYEQYF
-	TRBV19	TRBJ1-3	-	14	TGTGCCAGTAGTAGAGGGGCCGATGGAAACACCATATATTTT	CASSRGADGNTIYF
-	TRBV28	TRBJ1-1	-	14	TGTGCCGGTACGCGCGTTGACAGTAACACTGAAGCTTTCTTT	CAGTRVDSNTEAFF
-	TRBV20-1	TRBJ2-7	once	11	TGCAGTGCTAGGGGTGGGGCCGAGCAGTACTTC	CSARGGAEQYF
-	TRBV4-1	TRBJ2-7	-	14	TGCGCCAGCAGCCGCGACGGGGCTCCTTACGAGCAGTACTTC	CASSRDGAPYEQYF
-	TRBV9	TRBJ1-2	-	13	TGTGCCAGCAGCGTATCGGGGGATTATGGCTACACCTTC	CASSVSGDYGYTF
TRBD2	TRBV11-2	TRBJ2-5	-	13	TGTGCCAGCAGCTTAAATAGACCGGGACTAGCGGACTTC	CASSLNRPGLADF
-	TRBV6-5	TRBJ2-7	-	14	TGTGCCAGCAGCGCGTCGCGGTCCAAAGTGGTGCAGTACTTC	CASSASRSKVVQYF